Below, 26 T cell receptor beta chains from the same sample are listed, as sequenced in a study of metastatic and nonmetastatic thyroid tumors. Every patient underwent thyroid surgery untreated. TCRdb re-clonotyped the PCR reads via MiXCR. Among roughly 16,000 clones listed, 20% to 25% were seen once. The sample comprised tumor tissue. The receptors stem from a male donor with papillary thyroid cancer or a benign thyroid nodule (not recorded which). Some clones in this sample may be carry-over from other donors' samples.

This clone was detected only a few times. Written as DNA, the CDR3 is TGTGCCAGCAGAACCCAATACTCTGGAAACACCATATATTTT. Protein: CASRTQYSGNTIYF. V and J are TRBV6-1 and TRBJ1-3, with D uncertain. V was pared by 6 bases and J by 0 bases, with 9 bases between. In germline, CDR1 is MNHNS, CDR2 SASEGT. The CDR3 has 14 amino acids.

The CDR3, as DNA: TGTGCCAGCAGCTCCTCCGGGACAGGCTACGAGCAGTACTTC. Translation gives CASSSSGTGYEQYF. The gene calls are TRBV11-2 and TRBJ2-1; 8 bases are shared with TRBD1. Gene TRBJ2-7 matches the end of the DNA better, so the J call may be wrong. Per the germline V gene, CDR1 is SGHAT and CDR2 is FQNNGV. The CDR3 is made up of 14 amino acids.

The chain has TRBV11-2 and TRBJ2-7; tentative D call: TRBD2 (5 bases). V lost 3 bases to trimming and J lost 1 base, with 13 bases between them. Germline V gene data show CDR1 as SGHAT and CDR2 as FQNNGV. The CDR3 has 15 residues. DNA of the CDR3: TGTGCCAGCAGCTTTCAAGCGGACCTATCCTACGAGCAGTACTTC. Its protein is CASSFQADLSYEQYF.

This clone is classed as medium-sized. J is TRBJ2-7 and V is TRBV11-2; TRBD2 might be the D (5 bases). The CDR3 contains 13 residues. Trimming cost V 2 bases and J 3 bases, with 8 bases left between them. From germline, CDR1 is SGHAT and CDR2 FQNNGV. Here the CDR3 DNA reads TGTGCCAGCAGCTTATCTAGCCTCTACGAGCAGTACTTC. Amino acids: CASSLSSLYEQYF.

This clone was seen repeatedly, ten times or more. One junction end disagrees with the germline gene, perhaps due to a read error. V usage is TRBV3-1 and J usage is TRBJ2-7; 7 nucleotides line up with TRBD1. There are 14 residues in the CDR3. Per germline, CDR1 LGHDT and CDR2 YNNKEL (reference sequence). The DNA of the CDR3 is TGTGCCAGCAGCCAAAGAGGGACAGACTACGGGCAGTACTTC. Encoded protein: CASSQRGTDYGQYF.

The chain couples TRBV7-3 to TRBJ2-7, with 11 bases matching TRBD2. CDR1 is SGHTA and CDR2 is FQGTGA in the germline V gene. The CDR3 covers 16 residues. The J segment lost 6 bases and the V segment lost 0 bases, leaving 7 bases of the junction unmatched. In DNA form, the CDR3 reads TGTGCCAGCAGCTTAACGTCAGGTAGCGGGAGGGGCGAGCAGTACTTC. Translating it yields CASSLTSGSGRGEQYF.

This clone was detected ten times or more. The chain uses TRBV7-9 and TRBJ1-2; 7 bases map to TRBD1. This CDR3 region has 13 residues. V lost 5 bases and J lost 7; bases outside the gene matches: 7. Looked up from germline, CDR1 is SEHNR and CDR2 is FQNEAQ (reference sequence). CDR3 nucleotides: TGTGCCAGCAGCCGGGGACAGCGGAGTGGCTACACCTTC. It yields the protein CASSRGQRSGYTF. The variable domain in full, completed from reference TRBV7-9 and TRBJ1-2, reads DTGVSQNPRHKITKRGQNVTFRCDPISEHNRLYWYRQTLGQGPEFLTYFQNEAQLEKSRLLSDRFSAERPKGSFSTLEIQRTEQGDSAMYLCASSRGQRSGYTFGSGTRLTVV.

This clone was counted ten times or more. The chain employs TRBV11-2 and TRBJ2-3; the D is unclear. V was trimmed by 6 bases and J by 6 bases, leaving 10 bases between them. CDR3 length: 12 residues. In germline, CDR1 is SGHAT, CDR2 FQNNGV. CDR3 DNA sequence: TGTGCCAGCAGTCCAGAGGCGGATACGCAGTATTTT. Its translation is CASSPEADTQYF.

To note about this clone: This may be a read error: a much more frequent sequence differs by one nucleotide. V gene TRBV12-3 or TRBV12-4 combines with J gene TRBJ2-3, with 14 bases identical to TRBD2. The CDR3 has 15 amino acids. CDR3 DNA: TGTGCCAGCAGCCTGACTAGCGGGGGGGCAGAAACGCAGTATTTT. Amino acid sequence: CASSLTSGGAETQYF.

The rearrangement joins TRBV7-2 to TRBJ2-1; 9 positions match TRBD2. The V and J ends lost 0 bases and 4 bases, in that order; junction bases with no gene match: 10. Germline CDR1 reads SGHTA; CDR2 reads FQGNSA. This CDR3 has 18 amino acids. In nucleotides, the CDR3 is TGTGCCAGCAGCTTAGCGTGGGGCGGGAGGGCCCTGTACAATGAGCAGTTCTTC. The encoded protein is CASSLAWGGRALYNEQFF.

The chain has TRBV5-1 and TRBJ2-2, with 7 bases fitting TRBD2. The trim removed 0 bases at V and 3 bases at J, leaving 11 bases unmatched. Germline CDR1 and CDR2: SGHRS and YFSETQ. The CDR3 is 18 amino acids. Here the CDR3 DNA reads TGCGCCAGCAGCTTGGTAAGCGGGGTCCCTACTTACACCGGGGAGCTGTTTTTT. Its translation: CASSLVSGVPTYTGELFF.

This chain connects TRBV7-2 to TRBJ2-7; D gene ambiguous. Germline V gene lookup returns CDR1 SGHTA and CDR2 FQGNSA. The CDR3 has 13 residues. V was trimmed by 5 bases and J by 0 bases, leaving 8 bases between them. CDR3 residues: CASSAAISYEQYF. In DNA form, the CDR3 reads TGTGCCAGCAGCGCTGCAATCTCCTACGAGCAGTACTTC. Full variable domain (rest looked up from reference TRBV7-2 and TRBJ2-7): GAGVSQSPSNKVTEKGKDVELRCDPISGHTALYWYRQSLGQGLEFLIYFQGNSAPDKSGLPSDRFSAERTGGSVSTLTIQRTQQEDSAVYLCASSAAISYEQYFGPGTRLTVT.

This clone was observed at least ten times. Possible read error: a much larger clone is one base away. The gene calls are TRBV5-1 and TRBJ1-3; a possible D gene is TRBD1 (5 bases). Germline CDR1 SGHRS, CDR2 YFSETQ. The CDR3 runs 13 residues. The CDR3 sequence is CAGSLQDANTIYF. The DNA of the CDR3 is TGCGCCGGCAGCCTACAGGACGCAAACACCATATATTTT.

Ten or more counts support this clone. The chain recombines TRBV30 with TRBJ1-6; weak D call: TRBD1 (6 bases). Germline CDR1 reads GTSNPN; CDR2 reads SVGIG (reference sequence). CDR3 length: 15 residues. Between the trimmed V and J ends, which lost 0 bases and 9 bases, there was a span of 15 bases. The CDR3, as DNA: TGTGCCTGGAGTGTACAAGGGGGATTCGGTTCACCCCTCCACTTT. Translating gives CAWSVQGGFGSPLHF.

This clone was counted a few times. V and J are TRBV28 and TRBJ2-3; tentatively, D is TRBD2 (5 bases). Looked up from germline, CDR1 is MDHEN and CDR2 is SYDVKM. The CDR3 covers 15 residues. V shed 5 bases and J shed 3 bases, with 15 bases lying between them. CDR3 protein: CASSTSSGPTDTQYF. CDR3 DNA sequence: TGTGCCAGCAGTACATCGAGCGGCCCGACAGATACGCAGTATTTT.

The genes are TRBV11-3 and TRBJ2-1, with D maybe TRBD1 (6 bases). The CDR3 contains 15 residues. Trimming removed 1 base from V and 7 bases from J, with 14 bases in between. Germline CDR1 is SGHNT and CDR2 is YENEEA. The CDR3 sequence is CASSLVGHLSNEQFF. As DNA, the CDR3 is TGTGCCAGCAGCTTAGTGGGACACCTCTCAAATGAGCAGTTCTTC.

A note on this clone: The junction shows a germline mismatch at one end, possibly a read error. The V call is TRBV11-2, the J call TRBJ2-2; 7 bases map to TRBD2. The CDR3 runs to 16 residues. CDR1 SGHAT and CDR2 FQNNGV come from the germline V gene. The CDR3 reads CASRRTWTRGTGELFF. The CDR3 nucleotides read TGTGCCAGCAGACGCACCTGGACTAGAGGCACCGGGGAGCTGTTCTTT.

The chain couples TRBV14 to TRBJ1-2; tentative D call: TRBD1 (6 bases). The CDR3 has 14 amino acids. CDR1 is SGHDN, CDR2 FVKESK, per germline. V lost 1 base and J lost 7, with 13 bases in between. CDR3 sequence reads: CASSQGTVTTGYTF. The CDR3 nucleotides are TGTGCCAGCAGCCAAGGGACAGTAACTACTGGCTACACCTTC.

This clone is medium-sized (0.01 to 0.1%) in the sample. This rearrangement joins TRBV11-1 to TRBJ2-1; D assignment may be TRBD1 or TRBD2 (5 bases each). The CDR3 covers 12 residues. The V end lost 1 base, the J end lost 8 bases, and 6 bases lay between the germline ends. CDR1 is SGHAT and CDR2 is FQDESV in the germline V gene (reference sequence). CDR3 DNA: TGTGCCAGCAGCTTAGGAGGGGATGAGCAGTTCTTC. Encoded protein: CASSLGGDEQFF. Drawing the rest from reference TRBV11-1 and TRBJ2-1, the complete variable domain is EAEVAQSPRYKITEKSQAVAFWCDPISGHATLYWYRQILGQGPELLVQFQDESVVDDSQLPKDRFSAERLKGVDSTLKIQPAELGDSAMYLCASSLGGDEQFFGPGTRLTVL.

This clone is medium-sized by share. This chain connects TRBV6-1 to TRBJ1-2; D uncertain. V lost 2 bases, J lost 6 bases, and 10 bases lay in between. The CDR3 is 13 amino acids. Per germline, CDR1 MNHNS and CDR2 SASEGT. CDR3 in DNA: TGTGCCAGCAGTGAATGGCGCGGGGATGGCTACACCTTC. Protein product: CASSEWRGDGYTF.

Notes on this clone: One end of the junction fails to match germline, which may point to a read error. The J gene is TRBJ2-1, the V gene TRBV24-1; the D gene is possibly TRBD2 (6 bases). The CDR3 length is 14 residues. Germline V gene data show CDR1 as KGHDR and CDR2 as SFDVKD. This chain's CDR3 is CATSDGGSNNEQLF. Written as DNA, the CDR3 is TGTGCCACCAGTGATGGGGGGAGTAACAATGAGCAGCTCTTC.

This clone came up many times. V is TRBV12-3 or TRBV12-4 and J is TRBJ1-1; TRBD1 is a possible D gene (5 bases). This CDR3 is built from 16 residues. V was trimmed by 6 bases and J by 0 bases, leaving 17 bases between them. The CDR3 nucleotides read TGTGCCAGCAGCCCTGGGGGAGGCCGAGTGAACACTGAAGCTTTCTTT. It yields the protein CASSPGGGRVNTEAFF.

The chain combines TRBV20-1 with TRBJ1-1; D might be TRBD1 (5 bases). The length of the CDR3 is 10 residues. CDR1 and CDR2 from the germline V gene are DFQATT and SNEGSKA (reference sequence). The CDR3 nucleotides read TGCGGTGTGGGGGGGGGATTAGGTTTCTTT. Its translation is CGVGGGLGFF.

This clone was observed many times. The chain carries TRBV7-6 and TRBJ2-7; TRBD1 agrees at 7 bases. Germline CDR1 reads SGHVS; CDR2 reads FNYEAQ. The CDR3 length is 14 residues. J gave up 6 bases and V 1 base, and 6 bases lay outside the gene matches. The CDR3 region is CASSLVEGAGEQYF. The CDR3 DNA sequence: TGTGCCAGCAGCTTAGTTGAGGGGGCCGGCGAGCAGTACTTC.

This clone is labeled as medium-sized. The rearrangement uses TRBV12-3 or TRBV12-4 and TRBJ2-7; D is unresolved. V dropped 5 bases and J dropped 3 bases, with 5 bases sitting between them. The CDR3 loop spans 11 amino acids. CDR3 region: CASSPHYEQYF. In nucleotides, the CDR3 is TGTGCCAGCAGTCCGCACTACGAGCAGTACTTC.

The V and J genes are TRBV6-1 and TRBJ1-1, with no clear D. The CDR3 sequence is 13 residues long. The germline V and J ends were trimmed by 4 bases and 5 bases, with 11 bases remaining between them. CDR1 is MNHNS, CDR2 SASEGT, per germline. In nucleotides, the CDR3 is TGTGCCAGCAGTGTCGGGGTCCGGACTGAAGCTTTCTTT. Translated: CASSVGVRTEAFF.